A selection of T cell receptor beta chains follows, all from one sample in a study of shared clonotypes between healthy human individuals. TCRdb keeps only in-frame clones here, not all; method: immunoSEQ multiplex PCR. This sample has 660,000 or so clones, with roughly 96% found just once. Sequenced: naive CD8+ T cells sorted from blood. The receptors were gathered from a woman in her 30s in good health. The CDR3 runs from the conserved cysteine through the conserved F or W. A D gene is named only where the DNA matches it firmly. Clone size is given for some rows only: seen once, a few or many times, or a class if the clone is expanded.

. TRBD2 TRBJ2-7 TRBV11-3 CASSLSEGTSDEQYF TGTGCCAGCAGCTTGTCGGAGGGGACTAGCGACGAGCAGTACTTC
. TRBD2 TRBJ2-2 TRBV10-2 CASIPLAGVDTGELFF TGCGCCAGCATCCCGCTAGCGGGAGTTGACACCGGGGAGCTGTTTTTT
. TRBD1 TRBJ2-1 TRBV28 CASSRDRGNEQFF TGTGCCAGCAGTCGGGACAGGGGCAATGAGCAGTTCTTC
. . TRBJ2-3 TRBV28 CASTPKVGKGLDTQYF TGTGCCAGCACCCCCAAGGTCGGCAAGGGGTTAGATACGCAGTATTTT
. TRBD2 TRBJ2-7 TRBV5-4 CASSPGRLAGGYEQYF TGTGCCAGCAGCCCGGGACGGCTAGCGGGAGGATACGAGCAGTACTTC
. . TRBJ2-5 TRBV5-4 CASSLEGGVGETQYF TGTGCCAGCAGCTTGGAGGGGGGAGTGGGAGAGACCCAGTACTTC
. TRBD2 TRBJ2-7 TRBV28 CASSPPSGGSSDEQYF TGTGCCAGCAGTCCACCCAGTGGCGGGAGTTCGGACGAGCAGTACTTC
. . TRBJ2-5 TRBV19 CASSIGGGKETQYF TGTGCCAGTAGTATAGGAGGGGGAAAAGAGACCCAGTACTTC
. . TRBJ2-7 TRBV27 CASSLGATYEQYF TGTGCCAGCAGTTTAGGGGCTACCTACGAGCAGTACTTC
. . TRBJ2-1 TRBV19 CASSILKQVLSYNEQFF TGTGCCAGTAGCATACTAAAACAGGTCCTCTCCTACAATGAGCAGTTCTTC
. TRBD1 TRBJ1-3 TRBV4-1 CASSYDRGLGNTIYF TGCGCCAGCAGCTATGACAGGGGGCTAGGAAACACCATATATTTT
. TRBD2 TRBJ2-3 TRBV15 CATVAGDLTDTQYF TGTGCCACCGTAGCGGGAGACCTCACAGATACGCAGTATTTT
. . TRBJ2-3 TRBV6-5 CASSPGGASTDTQYF TGTGCCAGCAGTCCCGGCGGGGCGTCCACAGATACGCAGTATTTT
. . TRBJ2-7 TRBV11-2 CASSLKGDYEQYF TGTGCCAGCAGCTTAAAGGGAGACTACGAGCAGTACTTC
. TRBD1 TRBJ2-7 TRBV9 CASSPGQGYEQYF TGTGCCAGCAGCCCAGGACAGGGCTACGAGCAGTACTTC
. TRBD2 TRBJ2-1 TRBV7-9 CASSILAGGNEQFF TGTGCCAGCAGCATTCTAGCGGGAGGCAATGAGCAGTTCTTC
. TRBD1 TRBJ2-7 TRBV28 CASSKDRGGYYEQYF TGTGCCAGCAGTAAAGACAGGGGAGGTTACTACGAGCAGTACTTC
. . TRBJ2-7 TRBV27 CASSLSDSYEQYF TGTGCCAGCAGTTTGTCAGATTCCTACGAGCAGTACTTC
. . TRBJ2-7 TRBV27 CASSISGPYEQYF TGTGCCAGCAGTATATCCGGTCCCTACGAGCAGTACTTC
. TRBD2 TRBJ2-3 TRBV29-1 CSGLLAGEWYF TGCAGCGGATTACTAGCGGGAGAGTGGTATTTT
. TRBD2 TRBJ2-1 TRBV7-9 CASSPGTSTWDEQFF TGTGCCAGCAGCCCGGGGACTAGCACTTGGGATGAGCAGTTCTTC
. . TRBJ2-7 TRBV7-9 CASSSTRKIYEQYF TGTGCCAGCAGCTCAACTAGGAAAATATACGAGCAGTACTTC
. . TRBJ2-2 TRBV6-5 CASSSEPGELFF TGTGCCAGCAGTTCTGAGCCCGGGGAGCTGTTTTTT
. TRBD1 TRBJ1-2 TRBV29-1 CSVEVVGQGGYGYTF TGCAGCGTTGAAGTAGTCGGACAGGGAGGGTATGGCTACACCTTC
. TRBD1 TRBJ2-3 TRBV2 CASSQGQGLGTDTQYF TGTGCCAGCAGTCAGGGACAGGGGCTGGGCACAGATACGCAGTATTTT
once . TRBJ1-1 TRBV7-3 CASSYGLNTEAFF TGTGCCAGCAGCTACGGACTAAACACTGAAGCTTTCTTT
. . TRBJ1-1 TRBV6-1 CAFGPRATEAFF TGTGCCTTCGGTCCGAGGGCCACTGAAGCTTTCTTT
. . TRBJ2-1 TRBV11-2 CASSLREILGYNEQFF TGTGCCAGCAGCTTAAGAGAGATCTTGGGGTACAATGAGCAGTTCTTC
. . TRBJ2-1 TRBV6-6 CASSYSSRDYNEQFF TGTGCCAGCAGTTACTCTTCCAGGGACTACAATGAGCAGTTCTTC
. TRBD1 TRBJ2-7 TRBV5-6 CASSYGTGVREQYF TGTGCCAGCAGCTACGGGACAGGGGTCCGCGAGCAGTACTTC
. . TRBJ2-6 TRBV5-1 CASSALAGSGANVLTF TGCGCCAGCAGCGCCTTAGCTGGCTCTGGGGCCAACGTCCTGACTTTC
. . TRBJ1-5 TRBV7-8 CASSPQDSYNQPQHF TGTGCCAGCAGCCCTCAGGACAGCTACAATCAGCCCCAGCATTTT
. TRBD1 TRBJ2-7 TRBV27 CASSPGTANYEQYF TGTGCCAGCAGTCCGGGGACAGCTAACTACGAGCAGTACTTC
once . TRBJ1-5 TRBV6-5 CASQRGSNQPQHF TGTGCCAGCCAGCGGGGAAGCAATCAGCCCCAGCATTTT
. TRBD2 TRBJ2-1 TRBV5-4 CASSPTGLAYNEQFF TGTGCCAGCAGCCCGACCGGACTAGCCTACAATGAGCAGTTCTTC
. TRBD1 TRBJ2-6 TRBV28 CASSTRDRVKFVSGANVLTF TGTGCCAGCAGTACCCGGGACAGGGTTAAGTTCGTCTCTGGGGCCAACGTCCTGACTTTC
. . TRBJ2-1 TRBV7-6 CASSLALSGRDSYNEQFF TGTGCCAGCAGCTTAGCGTTGAGCGGACGGGATTCCTACAATGAGCAGTTCTTC
. . TRBJ2-1 TRBV9 CASSVRRNEQFF TGTGCCAGCAGCGTCAGGCGCAATGAGCAGTTCTTC
. . TRBJ2-1 TRBV4-2 CASSWQGNNEQFF TGTGCCAGCAGCTGGCAGGGGAACAATGAGCAGTTCTTC
. TRBD2 TRBJ2-7 TRBV2 CASSIGGLGAYEQYF TGTGCCAGCAGTATCGGAGGACTAGGAGCATACGAGCAGTACTTC
. . TRBJ2-1 TRBV19 CASSITSNPYNEQFF TGTGCCAGTAGTATAACTAGTAACCCCTACAATGAGCAGTTCTTC
. . TRBJ2-5 TRBV6-5 CASSPTGTEQYF TGTGCCAGCAGTCCAACAGGTACGGAGCAGTACTTC
. . TRBJ2-5 TRBV11-2 CASSPAPGQEGSETQYF TGTGCCAGCAGCCCAGCACCGGGTCAGGAGGGGTCAGAGACCCAGTACTTC
once . TRBJ2-3 TRBV10-1 CASSDPGTLPYTDTQYF TGCGCCAGCAGTGATCCCGGGACACTACCCTACACAGATACGCAGTATTTT
. . TRBJ2-1 TRBV11-2 CASSLGGDEQFF TGTGCCAGCAGCTTAGGGGGAGATGAGCAGTTCTTC
. TRBD1 TRBJ2-3 TRBV19 CASSTDRGGTDTQYF TGTGCCAGTAGTACGGACAGGGGTGGCACAGATACGCAGTATTTT
once TRBD1 TRBJ1-1 TRBV7-9 CASSHMGTGNTEAFF TGTGCCAGCAGCCACATGGGGACAGGGAACACTGAAGCTTTCTTT
. . TRBJ2-1 TRBV27 CASSFVVSNEQFF TGTGCCAGCAGTTTTGTGGTGAGCAATGAGCAGTTCTTC
. TRBD1 TRBJ2-1 TRBV5-5 CASSLSYRGSYNEQFF TGTGCCAGCAGCTTGTCATACAGGGGTTCCTACAATGAGCAGTTCTTC
. TRBD1 TRBJ1-1 TRBV7-8 CASSLTGGYTEAFF TGTGCCAGCAGCTTAACAGGGGGCTACACTGAAGCTTTCTTT
. TRBD1 TRBJ2-7 TRBV27 CASSSGTGPYEQYF TGTGCCAGCAGTTCAGGGACAGGCCCATACGAGCAGTACTTC
. . TRBJ2-7 TRBV6-1 CASSGAREQSGDEQYF TGTGCCAGCAGTGGCGCCCGGGAGCAATCAGGGGACGAGCAGTACTTC
. . TRBJ2-3 TRBV27 CASSPQRLLSADTQYF TGTGCCAGCAGTCCCCAACGACTGCTTTCGGCAGATACGCAGTATTTT
. . TRBJ2-2 TRBV27 CASSFGNTGELFF TGTGCCAGCAGTTTTGGGAACACCGGGGAGCTGTTTTTT
. TRBD2 TRBJ2-7 TRBV5-6 CASSSSIGSGRTYEQYF TGTGCCAGCAGCTCGTCTATTGGTAGCGGGAGAACGTACGAGCAGTACTTC
. . TRBJ2-7 TRBV16 CASSQRNSYEQYF TGTGCCAGCAGCCAACGCAATAGCTACGAGCAGTACTTC
. . TRBJ2-1 TRBV15 CATSTENNEQFF TGTGCCACCAGCACCGAAAACAATGAGCAGTTCTTC
. . TRBJ2-1 TRBV20-1 CSAPDYNEQFF TGCAGTGCTCCGGACTACAATGAGCAGTTCTTC
. . TRBJ2-7 TRBV6-1 CASSPNYEQYF TGTGCCAGCAGCCCCAACTACGAGCAGTACTTC
. TRBD1 TRBJ1-2 TRBV4-1 CASSLGGAGGYTF TGCGCCAGCAGCCTAGGGGGCGCGGGTGGCTACACCTTC